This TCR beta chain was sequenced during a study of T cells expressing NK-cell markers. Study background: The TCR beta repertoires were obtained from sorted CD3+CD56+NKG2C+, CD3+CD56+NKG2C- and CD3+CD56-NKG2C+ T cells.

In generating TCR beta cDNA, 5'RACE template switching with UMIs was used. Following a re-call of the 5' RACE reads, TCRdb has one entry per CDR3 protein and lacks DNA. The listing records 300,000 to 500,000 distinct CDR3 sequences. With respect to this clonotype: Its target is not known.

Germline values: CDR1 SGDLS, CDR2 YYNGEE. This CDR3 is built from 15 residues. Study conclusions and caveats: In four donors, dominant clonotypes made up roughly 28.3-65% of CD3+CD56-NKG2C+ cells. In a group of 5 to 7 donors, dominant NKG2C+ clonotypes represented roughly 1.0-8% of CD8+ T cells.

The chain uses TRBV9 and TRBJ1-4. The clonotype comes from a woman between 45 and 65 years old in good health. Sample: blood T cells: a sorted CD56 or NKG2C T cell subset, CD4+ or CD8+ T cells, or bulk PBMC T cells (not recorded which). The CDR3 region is CASSPLLGTNEKLFF.